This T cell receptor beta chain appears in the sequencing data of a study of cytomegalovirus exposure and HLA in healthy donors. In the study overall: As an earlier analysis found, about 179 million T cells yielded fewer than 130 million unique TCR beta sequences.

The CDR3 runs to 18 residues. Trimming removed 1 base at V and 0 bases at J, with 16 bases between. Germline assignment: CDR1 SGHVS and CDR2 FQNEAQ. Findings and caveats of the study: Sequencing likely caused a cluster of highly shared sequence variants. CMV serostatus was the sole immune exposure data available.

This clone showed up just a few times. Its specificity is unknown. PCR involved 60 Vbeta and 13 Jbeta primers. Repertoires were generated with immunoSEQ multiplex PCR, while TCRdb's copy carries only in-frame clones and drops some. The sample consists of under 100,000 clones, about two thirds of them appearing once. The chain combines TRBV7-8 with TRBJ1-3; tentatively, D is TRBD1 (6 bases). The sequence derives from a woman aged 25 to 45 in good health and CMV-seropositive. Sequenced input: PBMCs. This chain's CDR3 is CASSLVAQGYFSGNTIYF. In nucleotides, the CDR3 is TGTGCCAGCAGCTTAGTGGCACAGGGATACTTCTCTGGAAACACCATATATTTT.